What follows is one T cell receptor (beta chain) and its context. Germline V gene sequence: CDR1 SGHRS, CDR2 YFSETQ. The J segment lost 8 bases and the V segment lost 2 bases, leaving 6 bases of the junction unmatched. The CDR3 covers 14 residues. The data stem from a study of blood T cell repertoires in COVID-19. Study details: The origin of the acute and convalescent COVID-19 samples was the United States, Italy and Spain. T cells, B-cell-depleted T cells, or PBMCs supplied cDNA or gDNA.

Original analysis: How many nucleated cells were present was estimated from reference gene primer amplification. Assay: immunoSEQ multiplex PCR; the TCRdb copy retains only in-frame clones and omits some. V and J calls and clone size follow that table, whereas D and trimming were derived from the DNA. The repertoire holds approximately 90,000 clones, with about 88% as singletons. This chain links TRBV5-1 with TRBJ1-4, with 7 bases lining up with TRBD1. This TCR came from a man in his fifties with acute or convalescent COVID-19. Specimen: peripheral blood. DNA for the CDR3: TGCGCCAGCAGCTTTGGACAGGTAGAAGAAAAACTGTTTTTT. Translation gives CASSFGQVEEKLFF.